This TCR beta chain was captured by sequencing in a study of blood T cells in healthy people across ages. V was cut by 0 bases and J by 4 bases, with 3 bases left in between. Germline CDR1 GTSNPN, CDR2 SVGIG (reference sequence). The CDR3 is 11 residues long. Combining a sample-barcoded 5' primer with a J-beta primer mix, a second PCR ran for roughly 6 to 12 cycles. TCRdb redid the calling of the 5' RACE reads with MiXCR, one entry per CDR3 protein. Seen here are about 1,400,000 distinct CDR3 sequences, 42% observed once, and the top ten hold 7.9%. Material: blood. This clonotype originated in a woman aged 18-29 years in good health. The chain employs TRBV30 and TRBJ1-1, with D uncertain. The DNA for the CDR3 is TGTGCCTGGAGTGTACTCACTGAAGCTTTCTTT. Amino acids: CAWSVLTEAFF.